This record covers a single T cell receptor (beta chain). From germline, CDR1 is MNHEY and CDR2 SMNVEV (reference sequence). The CDR3 consists of 13 residues. The V and J ends lost 3 bases and 7 bases respectively, with 9 bases between them. The TCR alpha and TCR beta cDNA libraries, bearing sample barcodes and UMIs, were generated by 5'RACE using constant-segment primers. TCRdb called the 5' RACE reads again in MiXCR, with one record for every CDR3 protein. The repertoire holds about 390,000 distinct CDR3 sequences, with around a sixth as singletons. The sample comes from a study of T-cell memory formation after mild COVID-19.

Material: PBMCs or a T cell subset sorted from them (not recorded which). The V call is TRBV27, the J call TRBJ2-2, with D unresolved. The receptor was derived from a young man who had mild COVID-19 (a few samples of this study predate the infection). Cell type and time point are not known. The CDR3: CASSFFLDGELFF. DNA of the CDR3: TGTGCCAGCAGTTTCTTTTTGGACGGGGAGCTGTTTTTT.